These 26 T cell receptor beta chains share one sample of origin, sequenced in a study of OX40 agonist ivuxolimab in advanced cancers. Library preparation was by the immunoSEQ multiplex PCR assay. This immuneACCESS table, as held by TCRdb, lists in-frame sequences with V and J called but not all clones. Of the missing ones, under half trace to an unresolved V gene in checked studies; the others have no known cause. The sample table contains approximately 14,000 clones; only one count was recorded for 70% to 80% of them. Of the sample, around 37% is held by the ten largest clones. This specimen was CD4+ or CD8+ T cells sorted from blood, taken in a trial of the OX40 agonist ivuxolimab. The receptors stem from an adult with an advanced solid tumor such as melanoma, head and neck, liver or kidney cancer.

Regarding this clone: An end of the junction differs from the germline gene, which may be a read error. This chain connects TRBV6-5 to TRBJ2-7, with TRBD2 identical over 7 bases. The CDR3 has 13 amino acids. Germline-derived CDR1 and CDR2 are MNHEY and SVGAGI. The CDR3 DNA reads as TGTGCCAGCAATTACGGGGGGTCGTACGAGCAGTACTTC. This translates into CASNYGGSYEQYF.

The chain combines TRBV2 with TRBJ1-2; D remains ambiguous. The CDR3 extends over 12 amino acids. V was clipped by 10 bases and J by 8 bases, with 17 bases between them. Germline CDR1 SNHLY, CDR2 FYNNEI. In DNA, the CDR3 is TGTGCCATCCCTTATGGGGATAGCGGCTACACCTTC. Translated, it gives CAIPYGDSGYTF.

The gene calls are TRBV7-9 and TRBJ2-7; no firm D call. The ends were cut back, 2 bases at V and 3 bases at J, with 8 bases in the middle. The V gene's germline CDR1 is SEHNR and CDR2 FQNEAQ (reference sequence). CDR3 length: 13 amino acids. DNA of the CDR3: TGTGCCAGCAGCTTACCCCAAATCTACGAGCAGTACTTC. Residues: CASSLPQIYEQYF.

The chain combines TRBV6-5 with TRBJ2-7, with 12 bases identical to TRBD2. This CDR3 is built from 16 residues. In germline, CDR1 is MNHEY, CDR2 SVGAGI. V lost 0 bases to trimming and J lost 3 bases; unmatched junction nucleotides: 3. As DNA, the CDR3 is TGTGCCAGCAGTTACTCCCGACTAGCGGGGGACTACGAGCAGTACTTC. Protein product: CASSYSRLAGDYEQYF.

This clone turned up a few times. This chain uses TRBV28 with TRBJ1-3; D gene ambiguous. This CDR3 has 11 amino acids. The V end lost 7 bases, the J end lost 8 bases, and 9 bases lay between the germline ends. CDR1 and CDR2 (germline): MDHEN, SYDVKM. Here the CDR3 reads CASIWRDTIYF. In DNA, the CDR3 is TGTGCCAGCATCTGGAGGGACACCATATATTTT.

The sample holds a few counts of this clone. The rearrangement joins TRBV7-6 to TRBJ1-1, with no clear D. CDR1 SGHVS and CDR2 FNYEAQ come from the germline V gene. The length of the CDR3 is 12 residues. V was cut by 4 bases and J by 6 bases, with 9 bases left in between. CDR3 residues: CASSSNRAEAFF. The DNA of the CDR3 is TGTGCCAGCAGCTCAAATAGGGCTGAAGCTTTCTTT.

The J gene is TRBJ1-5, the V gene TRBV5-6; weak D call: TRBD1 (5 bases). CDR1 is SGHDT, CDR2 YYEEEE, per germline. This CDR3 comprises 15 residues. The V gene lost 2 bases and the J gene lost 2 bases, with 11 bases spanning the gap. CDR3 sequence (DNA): TGTGCCAGCAGCTTCGGGGGAGGCGGCAATCAGCCCCAGCATTTT. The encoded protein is CASSFGGGGNQPQHF.

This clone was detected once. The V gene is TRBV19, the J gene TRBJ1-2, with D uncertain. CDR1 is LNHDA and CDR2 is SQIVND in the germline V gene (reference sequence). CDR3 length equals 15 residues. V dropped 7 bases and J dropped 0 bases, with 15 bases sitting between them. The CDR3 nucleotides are TGTGCCAGTATGGAGTCGGACGGTGCTAACTATGGCTACACCTTC. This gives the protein CASMESDGANYGYTF.

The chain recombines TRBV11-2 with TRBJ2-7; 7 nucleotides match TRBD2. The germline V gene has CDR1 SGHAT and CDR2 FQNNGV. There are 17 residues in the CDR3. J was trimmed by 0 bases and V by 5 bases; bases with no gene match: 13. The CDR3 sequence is CASSPGGGRQSSYEQYF. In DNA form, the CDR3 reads TGTGCCAGCAGCCCGGGCGGGGGAAGGCAGAGCTCCTACGAGCAGTACTTC.

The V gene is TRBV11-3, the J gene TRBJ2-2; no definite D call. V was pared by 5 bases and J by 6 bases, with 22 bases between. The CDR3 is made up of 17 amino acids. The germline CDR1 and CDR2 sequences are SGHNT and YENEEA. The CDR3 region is CASSHTGPAGDAGELFF. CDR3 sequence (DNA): TGTGCCAGCAGCCATACTGGGCCAGCCGGAGATGCCGGGGAGCTGTTTTTT.

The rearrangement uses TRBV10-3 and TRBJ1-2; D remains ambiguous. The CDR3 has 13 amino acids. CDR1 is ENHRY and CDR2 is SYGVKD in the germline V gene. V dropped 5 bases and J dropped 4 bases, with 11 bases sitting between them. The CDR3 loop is CAISTADVYGYTF. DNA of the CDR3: TGTGCCATCAGTACGGCCGATGTCTATGGCTACACCTTC.

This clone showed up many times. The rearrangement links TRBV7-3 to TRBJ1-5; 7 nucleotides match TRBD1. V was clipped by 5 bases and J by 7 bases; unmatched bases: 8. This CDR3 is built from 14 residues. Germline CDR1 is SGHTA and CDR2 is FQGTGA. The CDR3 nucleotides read TGTGCCAGCAGCCCAGGGACAGCCCCGCAGCCCCAGCATTTT. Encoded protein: CASSPGTAPQPQHF.

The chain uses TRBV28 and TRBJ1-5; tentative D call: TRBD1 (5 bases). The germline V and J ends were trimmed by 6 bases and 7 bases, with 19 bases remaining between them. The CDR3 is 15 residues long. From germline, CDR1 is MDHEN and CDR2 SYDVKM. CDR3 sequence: CASSLPLQGAQPQHF. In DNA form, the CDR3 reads TGTGCCAGCAGCCTCCCCCTCCAAGGGGCGCAGCCCCAGCATTTT. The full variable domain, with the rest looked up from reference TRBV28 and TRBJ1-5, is DVKVTQSSRYLVKRTGEKVFLECVQDMDHENMFWYRQDPGLGLRLIYFSYDVKMKEKGDIPEGYSVSREKKERFSLILESASTNQTSMYLCASSLPLQGAQPQHFGDGTRLSIL.

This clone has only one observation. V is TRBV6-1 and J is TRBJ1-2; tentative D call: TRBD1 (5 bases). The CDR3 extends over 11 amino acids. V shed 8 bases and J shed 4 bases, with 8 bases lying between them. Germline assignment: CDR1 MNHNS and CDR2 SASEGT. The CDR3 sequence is CASGTAYGYTF. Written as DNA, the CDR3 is TGTGCCAGCGGGACGGCCTATGGCTACACCTTC.

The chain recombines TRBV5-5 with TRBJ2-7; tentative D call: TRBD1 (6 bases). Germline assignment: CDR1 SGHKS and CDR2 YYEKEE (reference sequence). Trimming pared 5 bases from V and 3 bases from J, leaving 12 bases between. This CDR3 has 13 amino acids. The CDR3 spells CASRTGSLYEQYF. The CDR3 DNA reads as TGTGCCAGCAGGACAGGTTCCCTCTACGAGCAGTACTTC.

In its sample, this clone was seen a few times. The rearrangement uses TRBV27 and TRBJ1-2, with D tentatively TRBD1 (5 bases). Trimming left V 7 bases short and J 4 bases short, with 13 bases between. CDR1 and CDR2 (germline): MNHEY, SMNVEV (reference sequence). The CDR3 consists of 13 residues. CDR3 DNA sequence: TGTGCCAGCACCCCACGGGGGGGCTATGGCTACACCTTC. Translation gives CASTPRGGYGYTF.

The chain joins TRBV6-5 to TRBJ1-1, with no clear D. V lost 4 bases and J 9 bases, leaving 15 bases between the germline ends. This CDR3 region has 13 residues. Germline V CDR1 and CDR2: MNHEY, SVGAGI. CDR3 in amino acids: CASSFQIHYKAFF. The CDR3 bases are TGTGCCAGCAGTTTCCAGATACACTATAAAGCTTTCTTT.

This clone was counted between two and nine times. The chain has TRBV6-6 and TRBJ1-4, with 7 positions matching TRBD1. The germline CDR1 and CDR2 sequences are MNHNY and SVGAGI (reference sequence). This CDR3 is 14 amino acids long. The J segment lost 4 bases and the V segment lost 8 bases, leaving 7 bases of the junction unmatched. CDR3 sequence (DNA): TGTGCCAGCCTGCCGGGACAGTTTAATGAAAAACTGTTTTTT. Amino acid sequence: CASLPGQFNEKLFF.

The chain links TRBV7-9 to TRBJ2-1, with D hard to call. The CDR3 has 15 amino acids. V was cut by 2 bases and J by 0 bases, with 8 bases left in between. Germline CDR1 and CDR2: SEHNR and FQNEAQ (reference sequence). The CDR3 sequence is CASSLFPSSYNEQFF. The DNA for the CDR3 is TGTGCCAGCAGCTTATTTCCCAGCTCCTACAATGAGCAGTTCTTC.

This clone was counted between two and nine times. The CDR3 DNA sequence: TGTGCCAGTAGTTTACAGGGATGGGCCACTGAAGCTTTCTTT. As protein: CASSLQGWATEAFF. The V call is TRBV19, the J call TRBJ1-1, with D perhaps TRBD1 (6 bases). The V gene's germline CDR1 is LNHDA and CDR2 SQIVND (reference sequence). The CDR3 runs 14 residues. The germline V and J ends were trimmed by 5 bases and 4 bases, with 14 bases remaining between them.

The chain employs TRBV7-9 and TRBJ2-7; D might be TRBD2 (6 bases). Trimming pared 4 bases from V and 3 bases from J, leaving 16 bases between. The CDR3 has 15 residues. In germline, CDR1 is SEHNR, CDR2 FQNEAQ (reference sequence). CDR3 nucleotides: TGTGCCAGCAGCTCAACCCGGCAGGACTACTACGAGCAGTACTTC. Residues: CASSSTRQDYYEQYF.

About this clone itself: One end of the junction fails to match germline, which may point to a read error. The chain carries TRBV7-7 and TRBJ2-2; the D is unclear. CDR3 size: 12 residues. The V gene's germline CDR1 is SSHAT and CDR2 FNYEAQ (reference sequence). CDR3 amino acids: CASSDGTGELFF. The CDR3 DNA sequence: TGTGCTAGCAGCGACGGCACCGGGGAGCTGTTTTTT.

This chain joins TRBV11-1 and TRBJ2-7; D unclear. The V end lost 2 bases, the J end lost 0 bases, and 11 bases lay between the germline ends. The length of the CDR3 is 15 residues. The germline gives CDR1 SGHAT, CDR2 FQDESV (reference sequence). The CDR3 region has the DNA TGTGCCAGCAGCTTAACAGTCAGCAGCTCCTACGAGCAGTACTTC. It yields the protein CASSLTVSSSYEQYF.

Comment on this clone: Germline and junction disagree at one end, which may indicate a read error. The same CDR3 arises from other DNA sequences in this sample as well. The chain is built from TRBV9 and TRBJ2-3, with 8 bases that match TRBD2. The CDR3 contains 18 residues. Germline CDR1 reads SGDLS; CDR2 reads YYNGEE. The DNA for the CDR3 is TGCGCCAGCAGCCAAGATCTCGCGGGGGGCCTGCTTTCAGATACGCAGTATTTT. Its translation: CASSQDLAGGLLSDTQYF.

In DNA, the CDR3 is TGTGCCAGCAGTGACTGGGACAGGGTCTACGAGCAGTACTTC. Encoded protein: CASSDWDRVYEQYF. The V gene is TRBV6-1, the J gene TRBJ2-7; 9 bases fit TRBD1. Looked up from germline, CDR1 is MNHNS and CDR2 is SASEGT. This CDR3 has 14 amino acids. V shed 3 bases, J shed 3 bases, and the junction held 3 bases outside the gene matches.

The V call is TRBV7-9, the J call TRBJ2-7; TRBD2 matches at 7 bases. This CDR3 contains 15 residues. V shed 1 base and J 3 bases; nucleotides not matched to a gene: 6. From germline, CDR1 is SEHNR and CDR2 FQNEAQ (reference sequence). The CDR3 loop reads CASSLVGGTFYEQYF. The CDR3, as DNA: TGTGCCAGCAGCTTAGTCGGGGGGACCTTCTACGAGCAGTACTTC.